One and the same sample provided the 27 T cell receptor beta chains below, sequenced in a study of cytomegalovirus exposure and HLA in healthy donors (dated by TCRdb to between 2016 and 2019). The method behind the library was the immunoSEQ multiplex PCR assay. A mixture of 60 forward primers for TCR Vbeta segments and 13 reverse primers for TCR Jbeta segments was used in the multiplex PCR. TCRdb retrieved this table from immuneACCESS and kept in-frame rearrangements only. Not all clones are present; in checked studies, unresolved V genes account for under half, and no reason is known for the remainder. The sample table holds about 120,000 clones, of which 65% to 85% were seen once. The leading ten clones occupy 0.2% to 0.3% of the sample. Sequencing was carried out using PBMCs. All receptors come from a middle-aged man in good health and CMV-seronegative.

The CDR3 DNA reads TGTGCCAGCAGGCAGGGGGGCACAGATACGCAGTATTTT. This translates into CASRQGGTDTQYF. V and J are TRBV6-4 and TRBJ2-3; 7 bases agree with TRBD1. Germline CDR1 and CDR2: MRHNA and SNTAGT. V lost 6 bases, J lost 1 base, and 1 base stayed unmatched. The CDR3 is 13 residues long.

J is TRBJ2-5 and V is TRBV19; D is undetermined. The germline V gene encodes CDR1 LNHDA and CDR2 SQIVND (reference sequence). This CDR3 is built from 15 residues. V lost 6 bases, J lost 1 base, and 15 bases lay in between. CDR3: CASSPQGTVQETQYF. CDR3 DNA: TGTGCCAGTAGCCCCCAAGGTACAGTCCAAGAGACCCAGTACTTC.

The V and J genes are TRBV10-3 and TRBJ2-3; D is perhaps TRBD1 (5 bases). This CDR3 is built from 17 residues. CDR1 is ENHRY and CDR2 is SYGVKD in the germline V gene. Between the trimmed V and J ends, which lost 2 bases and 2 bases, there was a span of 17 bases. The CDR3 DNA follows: TGTGCCATCAGTGAGGGGGCCAGTTCTGTGGTCACAGATACGCAGTATTTT. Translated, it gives CAISEGASSVVTDTQYF.

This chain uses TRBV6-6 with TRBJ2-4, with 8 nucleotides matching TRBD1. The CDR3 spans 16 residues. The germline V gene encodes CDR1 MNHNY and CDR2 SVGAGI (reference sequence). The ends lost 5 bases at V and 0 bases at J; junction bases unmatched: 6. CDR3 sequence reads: CASSTQGEVAKNIQYF. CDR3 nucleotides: TGTGCCAGCAGTACACAGGGGGAGGTAGCCAAAAACATTCAGTACTTC.

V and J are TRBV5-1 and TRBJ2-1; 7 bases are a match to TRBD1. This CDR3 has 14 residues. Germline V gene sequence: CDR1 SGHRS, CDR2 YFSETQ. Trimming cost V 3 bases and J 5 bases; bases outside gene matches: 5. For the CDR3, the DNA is TGCGCCAGCAGCTACTTAACAGGGGACAATGAGCAGTTCTTC. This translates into CASSYLTGDNEQFF.

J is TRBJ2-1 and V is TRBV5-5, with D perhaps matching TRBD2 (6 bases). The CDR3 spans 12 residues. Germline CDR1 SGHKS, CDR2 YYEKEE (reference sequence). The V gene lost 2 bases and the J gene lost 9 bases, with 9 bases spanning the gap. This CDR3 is CASSFFGGEQFF. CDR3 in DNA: TGTGCCAGCAGCTTCTTCGGGGGTGAGCAGTTCTTC. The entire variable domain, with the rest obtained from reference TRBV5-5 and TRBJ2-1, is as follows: DAGVTQSPTHLIKTRGQQVTLRCSPISGHKSVSWYQQVLGQGPQFIFQYYEKEERGRGNFPDRFSARQFPNYSSELNVNALLLGDSALYLCASSFFGGEQFFGPGTRLTVL.

DNA for the CDR3: TGTGCCAGCAGCTTAGCACAGGGTCTAGGCTACACCTTC. Its protein product is CASSLAQGLGYTF. The V and J genes are TRBV7-9 and TRBJ1-2, with D perhaps TRBD1 (6 bases). This CDR3 has 13 residues. Per germline, CDR1 SEHNR and CDR2 FQNEAQ (reference sequence). V lost 0 bases and J lost 8, with 10 bases in between.

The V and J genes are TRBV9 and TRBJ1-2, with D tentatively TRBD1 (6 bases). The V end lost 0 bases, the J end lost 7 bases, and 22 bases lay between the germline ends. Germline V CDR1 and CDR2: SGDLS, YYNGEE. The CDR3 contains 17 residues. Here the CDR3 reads CASSVAPGAWLSGGYTF. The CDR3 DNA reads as TGTGCCAGCAGCGTAGCGCCAGGGGCATGGTTATCCGGTGGCTACACCTTC.

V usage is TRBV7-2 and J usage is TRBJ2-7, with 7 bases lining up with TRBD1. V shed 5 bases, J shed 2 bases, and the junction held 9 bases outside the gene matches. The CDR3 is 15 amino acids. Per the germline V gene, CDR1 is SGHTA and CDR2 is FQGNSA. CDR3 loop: CASSLLTGEPYEQYF. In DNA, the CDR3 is TGTGCCAGCAGCCTACTAACAGGGGAACCCTACGAGCAGTACTTC.

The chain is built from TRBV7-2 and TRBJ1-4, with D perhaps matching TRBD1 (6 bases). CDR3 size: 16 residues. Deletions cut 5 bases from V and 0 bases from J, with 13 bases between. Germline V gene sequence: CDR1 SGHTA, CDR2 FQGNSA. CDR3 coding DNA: TGTGCCAGCAGCGACAACAGGGTTGCAACTAATGAAAAACTGTTTTTT. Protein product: CASSDNRVATNEKLFF.

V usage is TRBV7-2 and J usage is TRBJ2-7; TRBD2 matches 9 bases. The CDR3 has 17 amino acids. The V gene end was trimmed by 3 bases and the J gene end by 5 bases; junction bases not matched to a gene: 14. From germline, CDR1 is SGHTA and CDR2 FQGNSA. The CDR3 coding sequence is TGTGCCAGCAGCTTGGGACCTCCGACTAGCGGTATCCACGAGCAGTACTTC. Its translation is CASSLGPPTSGIHEQYF.

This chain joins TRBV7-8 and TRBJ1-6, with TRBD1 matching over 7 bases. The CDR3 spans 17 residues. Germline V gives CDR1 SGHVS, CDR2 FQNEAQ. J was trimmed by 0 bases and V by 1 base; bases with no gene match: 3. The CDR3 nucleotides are TGTGCCAGCAGCTTAGGGACAGGAAACTCCTATAATTCACCCCTCCACTTT. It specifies CASSLGTGNSYNSPLHF.

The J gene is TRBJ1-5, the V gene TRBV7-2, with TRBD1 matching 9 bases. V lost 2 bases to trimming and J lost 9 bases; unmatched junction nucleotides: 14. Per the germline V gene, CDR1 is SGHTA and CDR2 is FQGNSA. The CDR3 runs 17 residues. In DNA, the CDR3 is TGTGCCAGCAGCTTACGGACCGGGACAGGGAACGAAGGGCCCCAGCATTTT. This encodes CASSLRTGTGNEGPQHF.

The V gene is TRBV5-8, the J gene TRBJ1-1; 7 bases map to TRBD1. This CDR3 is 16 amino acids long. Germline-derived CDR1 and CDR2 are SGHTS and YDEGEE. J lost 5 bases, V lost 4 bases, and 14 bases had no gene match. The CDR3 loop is CASSPRQGARGTEAFF. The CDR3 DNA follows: TGTGCCAGCAGCCCAAGACAGGGCGCCCGGGGTACTGAAGCTTTCTTT.

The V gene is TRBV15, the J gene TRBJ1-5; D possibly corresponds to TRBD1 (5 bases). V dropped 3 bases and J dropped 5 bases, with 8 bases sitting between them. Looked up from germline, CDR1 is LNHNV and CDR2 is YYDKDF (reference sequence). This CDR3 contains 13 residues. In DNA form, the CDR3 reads TGTGCCACCAGCAGGTCACAGGATCAGCCCCAGCATTTT. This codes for CATSRSQDQPQHF.

The CDR3 coding sequence is TGTGCCATCAGTGAGCAGGGGGGCTCGTACAATGAGCAGTTCTTC. This gives the protein CAISEQGGSYNEQFF. This chain uses TRBV10-3 with TRBJ2-1; perhaps TRBD1 as D (7 bases). V lost 2 bases and J 4 bases, leaving 12 bases between the germline ends. This CDR3 has 15 residues. CDR1 and CDR2 (germline): ENHRY, SYGVKD.

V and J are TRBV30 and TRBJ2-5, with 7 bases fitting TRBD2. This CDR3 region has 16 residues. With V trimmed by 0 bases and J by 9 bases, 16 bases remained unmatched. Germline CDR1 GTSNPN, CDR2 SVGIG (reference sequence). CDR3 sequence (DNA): TGTGCCTGGAGTGTAGGCGGAGCGGGGCAGAACGAGCCCCAGTACTTC. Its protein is CAWSVGGAGQNEPQYF.

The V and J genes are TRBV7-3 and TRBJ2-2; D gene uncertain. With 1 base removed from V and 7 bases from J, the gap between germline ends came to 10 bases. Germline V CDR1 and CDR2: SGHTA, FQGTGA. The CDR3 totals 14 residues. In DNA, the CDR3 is TGTGCCAGCAGCTTAATTCTGGCTGACGGGGAGCTGTTTTTT. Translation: CASSLILADGELFF.

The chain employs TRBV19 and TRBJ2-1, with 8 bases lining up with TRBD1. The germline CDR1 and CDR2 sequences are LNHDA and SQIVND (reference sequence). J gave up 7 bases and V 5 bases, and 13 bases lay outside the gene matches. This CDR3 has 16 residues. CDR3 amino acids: CASSHNRGTEGNEQFF. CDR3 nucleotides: TGTGCCAGTAGTCATAACAGGGGGACAGAGGGAAATGAGCAGTTCTTC. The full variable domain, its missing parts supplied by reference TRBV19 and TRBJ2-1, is DGGITQSPKYLFRKEGQNVTLSCEQNLNHDAMYWYRQDPGQGLRLIYYSQIVNDFQKGDIAEGYSVSREKKESFPLTVTSAQKNPTAFYLCASSHNRGTEGNEQFFGPGTRLTVL.

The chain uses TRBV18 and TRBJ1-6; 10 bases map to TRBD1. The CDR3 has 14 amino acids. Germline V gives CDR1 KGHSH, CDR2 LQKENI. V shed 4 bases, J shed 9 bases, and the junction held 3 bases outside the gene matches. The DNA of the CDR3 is TGTGCCAGCTCACTCCGGGACAGGGGTTCACCCCTCCACTTT. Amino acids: CASSLRDRGSPLHF.

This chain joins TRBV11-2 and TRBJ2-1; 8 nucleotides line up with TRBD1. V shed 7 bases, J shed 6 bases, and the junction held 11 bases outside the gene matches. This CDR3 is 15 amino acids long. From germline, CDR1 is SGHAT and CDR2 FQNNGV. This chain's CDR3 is CASIFDRGASNEQFF. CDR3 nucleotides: TGTGCCAGCATCTTCGACAGGGGAGCGAGCAATGAGCAGTTCTTC.

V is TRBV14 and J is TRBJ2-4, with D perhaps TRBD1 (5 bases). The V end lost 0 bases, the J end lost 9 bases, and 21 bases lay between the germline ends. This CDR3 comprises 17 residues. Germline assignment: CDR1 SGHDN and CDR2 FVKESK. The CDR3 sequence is CASSQDGMQGTSGIQYF. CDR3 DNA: TGTGCCAGCAGCCAAGATGGCATGCAGGGAACGTCGGGCATTCAGTACTTC.

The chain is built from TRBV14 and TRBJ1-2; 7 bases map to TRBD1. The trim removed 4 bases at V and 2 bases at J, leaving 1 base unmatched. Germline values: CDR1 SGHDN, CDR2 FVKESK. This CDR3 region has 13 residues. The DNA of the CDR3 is TGTGCCAGCAGCCCAGGGGGGAACTATGGCTACACCTTC. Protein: CASSPGGNYGYTF.

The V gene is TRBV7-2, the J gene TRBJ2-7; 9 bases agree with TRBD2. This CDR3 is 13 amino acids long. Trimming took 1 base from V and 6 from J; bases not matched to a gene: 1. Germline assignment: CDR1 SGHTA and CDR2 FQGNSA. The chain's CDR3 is CASSLGGGGEQYF. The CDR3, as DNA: TGTGCCAGCAGCTTAGGCGGGGGGGGCGAGCAGTACTTC. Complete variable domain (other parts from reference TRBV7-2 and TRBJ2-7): GAGVSQSPSNKVTEKGKDVELRCDPISGHTALYWYRQSLGQGLEFLIYFQGNSAPDKSGLPSDRFSAERTGGSVSTLTIQRTQQEDSAVYLCASSLGGGGEQYFGPGTRLTVT.

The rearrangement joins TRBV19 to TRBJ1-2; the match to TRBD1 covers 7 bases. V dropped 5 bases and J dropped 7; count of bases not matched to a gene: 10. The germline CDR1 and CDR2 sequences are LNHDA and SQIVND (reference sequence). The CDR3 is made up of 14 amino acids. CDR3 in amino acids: CASSGPGQAAGYTF. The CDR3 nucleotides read TGTGCCAGTAGTGGCCCCGGACAGGCGGCTGGCTACACCTTC.

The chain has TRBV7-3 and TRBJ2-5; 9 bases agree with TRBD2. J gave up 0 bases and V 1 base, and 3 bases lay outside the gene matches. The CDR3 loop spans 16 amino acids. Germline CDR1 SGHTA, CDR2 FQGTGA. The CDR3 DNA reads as TGTGCCAGCAGCTTAATCGGCGGGGGGGACCAAGAGACCCAGTACTTC. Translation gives CASSLIGGGDQETQYF.

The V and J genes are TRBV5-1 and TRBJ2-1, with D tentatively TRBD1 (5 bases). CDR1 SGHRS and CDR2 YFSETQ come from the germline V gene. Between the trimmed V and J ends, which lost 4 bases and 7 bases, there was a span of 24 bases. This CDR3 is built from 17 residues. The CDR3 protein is CASSGHVGVAENNEQFF. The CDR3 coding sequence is TGCGCCAGCAGCGGACACGTTGGGGTAGCTGAGAATAATGAGCAGTTCTTC.